This record looks at one TCR beta chain sequence and its context. The CDR3 spans 16 residues. The germline gives CDR1 KGHSH, CDR2 LQKENI. Deletions cut 3 bases from V and 0 bases from J, with 12 bases between. The data stem from a study of technical replicates of blood from a handful of donors. Sequencing used immunoSEQ multiplex PCR; TCRdb keeps in-frame clones, though not all of them. The data hold some 82,000 clones, with around 97% observed a single time. Sample: T cells isolated from PBMCs. This clonotype was obtained from a human donor in good health. This chain joins TRBV18 and TRBJ2-1; TRBD2 is a possible D gene (6 bases). The CDR3 sequence: CASSPFSGDSYNEQFF. CDR3 nucleotide sequence: TGTGCCAGCTCACCCTTTTCGGGGGACTCCTACAATGAGCAGTTCTTC.